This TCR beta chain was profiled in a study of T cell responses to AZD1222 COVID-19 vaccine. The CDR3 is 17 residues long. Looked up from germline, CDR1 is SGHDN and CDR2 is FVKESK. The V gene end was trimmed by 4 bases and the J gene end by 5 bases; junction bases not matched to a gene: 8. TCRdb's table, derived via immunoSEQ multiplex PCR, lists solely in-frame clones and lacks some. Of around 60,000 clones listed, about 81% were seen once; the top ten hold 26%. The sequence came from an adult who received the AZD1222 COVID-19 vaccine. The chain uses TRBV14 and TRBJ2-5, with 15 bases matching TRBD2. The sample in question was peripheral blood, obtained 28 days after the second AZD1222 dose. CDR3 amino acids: CASSPRTSGRVAETQYF. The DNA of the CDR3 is TGTGCCAGCAGCCCCCGGACTAGCGGGAGGGTTGCGGAGACCCAGTACTTC.